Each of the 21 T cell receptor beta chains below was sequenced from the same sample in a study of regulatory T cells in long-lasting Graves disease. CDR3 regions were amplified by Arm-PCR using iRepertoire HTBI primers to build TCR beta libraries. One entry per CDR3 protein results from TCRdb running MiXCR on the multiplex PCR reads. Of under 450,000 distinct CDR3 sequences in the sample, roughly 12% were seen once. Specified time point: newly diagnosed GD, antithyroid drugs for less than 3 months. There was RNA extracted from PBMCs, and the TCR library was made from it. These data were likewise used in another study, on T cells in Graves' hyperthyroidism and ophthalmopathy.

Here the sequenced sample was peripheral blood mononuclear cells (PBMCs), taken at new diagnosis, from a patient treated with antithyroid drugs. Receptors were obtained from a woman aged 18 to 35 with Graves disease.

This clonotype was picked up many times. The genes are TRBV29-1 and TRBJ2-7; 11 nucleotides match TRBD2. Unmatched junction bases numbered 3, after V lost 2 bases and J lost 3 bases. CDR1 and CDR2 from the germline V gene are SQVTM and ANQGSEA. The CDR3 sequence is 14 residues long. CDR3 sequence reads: CSVEIAGGLYEQYF. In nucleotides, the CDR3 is TGCAGCGTTGAAATAGCGGGAGGGCTCTACGAGCAGTACTTC.

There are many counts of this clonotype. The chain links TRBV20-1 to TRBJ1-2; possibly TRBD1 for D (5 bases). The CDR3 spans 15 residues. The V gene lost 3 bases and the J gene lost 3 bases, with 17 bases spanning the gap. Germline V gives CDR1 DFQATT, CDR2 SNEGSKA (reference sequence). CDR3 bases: TGCAGTGCTAGCCCCCCGGTGGGGGGAGACTATGGCTACACCTTC. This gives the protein CSASPPVGGDYGYTF.

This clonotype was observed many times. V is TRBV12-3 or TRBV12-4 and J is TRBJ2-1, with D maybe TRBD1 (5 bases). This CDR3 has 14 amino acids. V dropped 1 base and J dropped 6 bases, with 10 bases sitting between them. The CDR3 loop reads CASSLGQGVNEQFF. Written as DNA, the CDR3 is TGTGCCAGCAGTTTAGGGCAGGGTGTCAATGAGCAGTTCTTC.

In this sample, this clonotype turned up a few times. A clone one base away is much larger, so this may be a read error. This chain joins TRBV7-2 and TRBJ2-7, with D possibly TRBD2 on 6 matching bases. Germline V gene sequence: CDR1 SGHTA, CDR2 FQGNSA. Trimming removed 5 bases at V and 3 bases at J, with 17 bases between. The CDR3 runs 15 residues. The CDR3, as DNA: TGTGCCAGCAGCCCACACTGGCGGGGCGTCTACGAGCAGTACTTC. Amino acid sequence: CASSPHWRGVYEQYF. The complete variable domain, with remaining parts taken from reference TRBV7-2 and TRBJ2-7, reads GAGVSQSPSNKVTEKGKDVELRCDPISGHTALYWYRQSLGQGLEFLIYFQGNSAPDKSGLPSDRFSAERTGGSVSTLTIQRTQQEDSAVYLCASSPHWRGVYEQYFGPGTRLTVT.

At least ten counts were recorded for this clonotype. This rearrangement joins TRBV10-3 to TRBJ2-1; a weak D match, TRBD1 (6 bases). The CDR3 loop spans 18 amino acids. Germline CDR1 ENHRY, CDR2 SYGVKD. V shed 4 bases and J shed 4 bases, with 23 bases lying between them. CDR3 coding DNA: TGTGCCATCAGTGGGAAAGAAAAAGACAGGAGTCCTTACAATGAGCAGTTCTTC. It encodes CAISGKEKDRSPYNEQFF.

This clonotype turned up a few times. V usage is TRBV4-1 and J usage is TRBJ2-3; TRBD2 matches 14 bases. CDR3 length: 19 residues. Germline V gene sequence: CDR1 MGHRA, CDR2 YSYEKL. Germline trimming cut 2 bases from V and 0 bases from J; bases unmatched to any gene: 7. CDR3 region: CASSQRGTSGGASTDTQYF. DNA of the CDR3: TGCGCCAGCAGCCAAAGGGGGACTAGCGGGGGAGCGAGCACAGATACGCAGTATTTT.

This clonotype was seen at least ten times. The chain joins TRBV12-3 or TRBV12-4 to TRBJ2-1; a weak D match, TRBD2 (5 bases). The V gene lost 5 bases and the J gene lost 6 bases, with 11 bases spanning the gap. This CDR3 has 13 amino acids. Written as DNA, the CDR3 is TGTGCCAGCAGTAGAAGAGGGCGCAATGAGCAGTTCTTC. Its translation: CASSRRGRNEQFF.

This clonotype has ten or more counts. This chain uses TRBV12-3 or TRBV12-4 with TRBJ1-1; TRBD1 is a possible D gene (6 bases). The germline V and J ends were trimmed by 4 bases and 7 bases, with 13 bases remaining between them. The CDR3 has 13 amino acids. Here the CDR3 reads CASSYEGDVEAFF. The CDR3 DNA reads TGTGCCAGCAGTTATGAGGGGGACGTTGAAGCTTTCTTT.

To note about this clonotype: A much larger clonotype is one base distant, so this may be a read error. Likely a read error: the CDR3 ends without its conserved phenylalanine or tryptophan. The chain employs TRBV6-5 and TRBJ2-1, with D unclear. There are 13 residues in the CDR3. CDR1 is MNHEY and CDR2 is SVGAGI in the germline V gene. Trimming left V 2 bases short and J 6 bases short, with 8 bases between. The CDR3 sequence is CASSYPIINEQFL. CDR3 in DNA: TGTGCCAGCAGTTACCCGATAATCAATGAGCAGTTCCTC.

The CDR3 sequence is CASSLGPAGEQYF. The CDR3 nucleotides read TGTGCCAGCAGCCTGGGGCCGGCAGGCGAGCAGTACTTC. The chain is built from TRBV12-3 or TRBV12-4 and TRBJ2-7; D may be TRBD1 (5 bases). V was clipped by 6 bases and J by 6 bases, with 15 bases between them. CDR3 length: 13 residues.

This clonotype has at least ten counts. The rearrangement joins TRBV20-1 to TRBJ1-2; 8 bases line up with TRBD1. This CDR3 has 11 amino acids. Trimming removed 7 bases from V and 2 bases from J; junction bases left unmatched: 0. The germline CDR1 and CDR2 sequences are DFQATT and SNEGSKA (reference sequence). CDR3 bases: TGCAGTGGACAGGGGAACTATGGCTACACCTTC. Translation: CSGQGNYGYTF.

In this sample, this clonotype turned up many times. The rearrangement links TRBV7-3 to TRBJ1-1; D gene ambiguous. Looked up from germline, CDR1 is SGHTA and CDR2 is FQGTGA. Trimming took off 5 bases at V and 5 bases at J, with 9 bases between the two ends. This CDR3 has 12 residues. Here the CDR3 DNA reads TGTGCCAGCAGCCGGGTTGAGACTGAAGCTTTCTTT. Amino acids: CASSRVETEAFF. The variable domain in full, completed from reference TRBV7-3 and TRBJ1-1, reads GAGVSQTPSNKVTEKGKYVELRCDPISGHTALYWYRQSLGQGPEFLIYFQGTGAADDSGLPNDRFFAVRPEGSVSTLKIQRTERGDSAVYLCASSRVETEAFFGQGTRLTVV.

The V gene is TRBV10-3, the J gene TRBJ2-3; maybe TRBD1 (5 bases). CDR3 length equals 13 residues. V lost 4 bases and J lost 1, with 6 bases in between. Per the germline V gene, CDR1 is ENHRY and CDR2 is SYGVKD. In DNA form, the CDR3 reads TGTGCCATCAGTGTACAGGGCACAGATACGCAGTATTTT. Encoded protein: CAISVQGTDTQYF.

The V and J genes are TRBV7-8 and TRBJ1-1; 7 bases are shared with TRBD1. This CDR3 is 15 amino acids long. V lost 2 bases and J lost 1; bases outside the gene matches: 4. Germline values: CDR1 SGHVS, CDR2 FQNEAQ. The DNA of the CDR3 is TGTGCCAGCAGCTTATCGGGACAGACGAACACTGAAGCTTTCTTT. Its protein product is CASSLSGQTNTEAFF.

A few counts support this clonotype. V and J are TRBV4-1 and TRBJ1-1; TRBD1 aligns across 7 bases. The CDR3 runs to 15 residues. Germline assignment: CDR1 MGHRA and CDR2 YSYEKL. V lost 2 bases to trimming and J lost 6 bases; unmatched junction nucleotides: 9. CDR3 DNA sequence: TGCGCCAGCAGCCAAACCTCTGGTCAGGGGGCTGAAGCTTTCTTT. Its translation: CASSQTSGQGAEAFF.

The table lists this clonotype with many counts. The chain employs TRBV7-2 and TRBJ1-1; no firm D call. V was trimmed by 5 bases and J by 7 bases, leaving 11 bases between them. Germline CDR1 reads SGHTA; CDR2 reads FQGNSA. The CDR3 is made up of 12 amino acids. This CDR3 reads CASSPRPSEAFF. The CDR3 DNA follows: TGTGCCAGCAGCCCACGACCTAGTGAAGCTTTCTTT.

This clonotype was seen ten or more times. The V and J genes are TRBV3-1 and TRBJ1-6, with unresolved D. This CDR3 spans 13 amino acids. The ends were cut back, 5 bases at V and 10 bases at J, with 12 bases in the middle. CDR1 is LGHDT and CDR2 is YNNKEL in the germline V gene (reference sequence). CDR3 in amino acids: CASSDSIDSPLHF. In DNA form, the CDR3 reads TGTGCCAGCAGCGACTCAATAGACTCACCCCTCCACTTT. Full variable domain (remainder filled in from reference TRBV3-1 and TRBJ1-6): DTAVSQTPKYLVTQMGNDKSIKCEQNLGHDTMYWYKQDSKKFLKIMFSYNNKELIINETVPNRFSPKSPDKAHLNLHINSLELGDSAVYFCASSDSIDSPLHFGNGTRLTVT.

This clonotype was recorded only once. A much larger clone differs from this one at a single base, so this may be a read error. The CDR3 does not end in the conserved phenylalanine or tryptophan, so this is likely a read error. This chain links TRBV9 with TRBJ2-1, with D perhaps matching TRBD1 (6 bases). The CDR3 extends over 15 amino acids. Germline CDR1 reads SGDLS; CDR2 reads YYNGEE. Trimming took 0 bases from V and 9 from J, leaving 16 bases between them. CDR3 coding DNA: TGTGCCAGCAGCGTAGCTGGCAGGGGATTCGGTGAGCAGTTCTCC. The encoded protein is CASSVAGRGFGEQFS.

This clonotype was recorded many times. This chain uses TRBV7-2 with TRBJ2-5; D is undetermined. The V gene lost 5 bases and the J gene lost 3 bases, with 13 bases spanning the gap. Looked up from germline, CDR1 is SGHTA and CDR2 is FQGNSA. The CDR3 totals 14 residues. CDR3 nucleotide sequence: TGTGCCAGCAGCCTGGCGGCTTTGAAAGAGACCCAGTACTTC. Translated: CASSLAALKETQYF.

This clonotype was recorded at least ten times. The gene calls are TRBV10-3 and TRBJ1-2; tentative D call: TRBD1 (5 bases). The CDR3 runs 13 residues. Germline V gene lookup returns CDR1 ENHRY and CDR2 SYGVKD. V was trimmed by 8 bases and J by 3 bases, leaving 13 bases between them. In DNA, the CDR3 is TGTGCCATCGTCAGGGATCTGGACTATGGCTACACCTTC. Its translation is CAIVRDLDYGYTF.

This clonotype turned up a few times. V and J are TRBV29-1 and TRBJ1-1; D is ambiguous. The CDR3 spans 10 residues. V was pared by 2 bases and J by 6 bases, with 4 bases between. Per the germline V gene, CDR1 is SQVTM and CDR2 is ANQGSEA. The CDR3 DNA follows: TGCAGCGTTGAAAGCTCTGAAGCTTTCTTT. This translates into CSVESSEAFF.